This TCR beta chain emerged from a study of cytomegalovirus exposure and HLA in healthy donors. Regarding this clone: Its specificity is unknown.

Study outcomes and limitations: A few V segments could not be told apart, such as TRBV6-2 and TRBV6-3, and were left out.

V dropped 5 bases and J dropped 6; count of bases not matched to a gene: 9. CDR1 and CDR2 from the germline V gene are SGDLS and YYNGEE. This CDR3 has 14 residues. The PCR employed 60 Vbeta primers together with 13 Jbeta primers. Clones were read by immunoSEQ multiplex PCR, and TCRdb kept only the in-frame ones, dropping some. The repertoire holds roughly 170,000 clones, with 75% to 85% as singletons. The sequence was collected from a boy between 5 and 17 years old in good health and CMV-seronegative. This chain uses TRBV9 with TRBJ2-7; 9 bases are shared with TRBD1. The source material was PBMCs. The CDR3 reads CASSPGQGRSEQYF. In DNA, the CDR3 is TGTGCCAGCAGTCCGGGACAGGGCCGATCCGAGCAGTACTTC. Combining the CDR3 with reference TRBV9 and TRBJ2-7 gives the whole variable domain DSGVTQTPKHLITATGQRVTLRCSPRSGDLSVYWYQQSLDQGLQFLIQYYNGEERAKGNILERFSAQQFPDLHSELNLSSLELGDSALYFCASSPGQGRSEQYFGPGTRLTVT.